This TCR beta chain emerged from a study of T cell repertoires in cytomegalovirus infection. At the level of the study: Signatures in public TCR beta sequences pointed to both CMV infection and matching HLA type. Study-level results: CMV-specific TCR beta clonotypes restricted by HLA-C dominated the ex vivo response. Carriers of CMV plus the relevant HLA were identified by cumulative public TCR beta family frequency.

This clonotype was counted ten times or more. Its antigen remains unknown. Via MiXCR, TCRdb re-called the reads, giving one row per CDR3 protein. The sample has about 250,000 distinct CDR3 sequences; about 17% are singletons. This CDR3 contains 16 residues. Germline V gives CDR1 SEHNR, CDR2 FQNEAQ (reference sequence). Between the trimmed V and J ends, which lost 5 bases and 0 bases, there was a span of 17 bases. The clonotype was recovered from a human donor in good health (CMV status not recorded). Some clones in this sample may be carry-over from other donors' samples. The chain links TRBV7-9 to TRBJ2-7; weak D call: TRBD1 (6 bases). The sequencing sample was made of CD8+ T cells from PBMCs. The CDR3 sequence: CASSPQTGLFSYEQYF. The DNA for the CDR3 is TGTGCCAGCAGCCCACAGACAGGACTTTTCTCCTACGAGCAGTACTTC.